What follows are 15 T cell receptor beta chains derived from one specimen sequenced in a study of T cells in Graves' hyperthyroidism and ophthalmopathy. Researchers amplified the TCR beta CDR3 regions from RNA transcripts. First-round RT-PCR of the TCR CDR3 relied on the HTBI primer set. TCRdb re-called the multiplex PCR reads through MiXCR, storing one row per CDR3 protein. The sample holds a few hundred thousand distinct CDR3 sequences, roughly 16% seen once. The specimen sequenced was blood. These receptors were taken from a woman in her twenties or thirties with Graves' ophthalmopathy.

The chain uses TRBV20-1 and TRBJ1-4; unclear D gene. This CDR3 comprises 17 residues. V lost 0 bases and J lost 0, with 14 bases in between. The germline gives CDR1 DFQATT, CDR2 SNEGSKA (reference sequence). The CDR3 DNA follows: TGCAGTGCTAGAGATGCGAAGGAGATCTCAACTAATGAAAAACTGTTTTTT. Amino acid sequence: CSARDAKEISTNEKLFF.

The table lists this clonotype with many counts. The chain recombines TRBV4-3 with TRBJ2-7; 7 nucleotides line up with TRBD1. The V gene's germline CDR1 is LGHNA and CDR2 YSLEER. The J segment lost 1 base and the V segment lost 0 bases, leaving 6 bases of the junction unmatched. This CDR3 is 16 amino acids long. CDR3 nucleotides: TGCGCCAGCAGCCAAGATCACTCGGGACAGTCCTACGAGCAGTACTTC. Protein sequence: CASSQDHSGQSYEQYF.

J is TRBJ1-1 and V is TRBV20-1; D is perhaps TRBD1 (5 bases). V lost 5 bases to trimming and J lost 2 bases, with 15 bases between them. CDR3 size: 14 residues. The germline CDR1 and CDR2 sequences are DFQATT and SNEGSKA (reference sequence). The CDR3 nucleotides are TGCAGTGCTTCTCCCGGGACGGATAACACTGAAGCTTTCTTT. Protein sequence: CSASPGTDNTEAFF.

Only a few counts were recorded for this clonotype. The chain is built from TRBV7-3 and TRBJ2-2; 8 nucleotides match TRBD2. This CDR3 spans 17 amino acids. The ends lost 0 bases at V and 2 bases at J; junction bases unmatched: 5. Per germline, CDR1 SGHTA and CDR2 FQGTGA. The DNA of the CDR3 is TGTGCCAGCAGCTTAACGGGGCTAGCGGGTAACACCGGGGAGCTGTTTTTT. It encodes CASSLTGLAGNTGELFF. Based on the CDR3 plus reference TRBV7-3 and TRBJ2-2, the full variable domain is GAGVSQTPSNKVTEKGKYVELRCDPISGHTALYWYRQSLGQGPEFLIYFQGTGAADDSGLPNDRFFAVRPEGSVSTLKIQRTERGDSAVYLCASSLTGLAGNTGELFFGEGSRLTVL.

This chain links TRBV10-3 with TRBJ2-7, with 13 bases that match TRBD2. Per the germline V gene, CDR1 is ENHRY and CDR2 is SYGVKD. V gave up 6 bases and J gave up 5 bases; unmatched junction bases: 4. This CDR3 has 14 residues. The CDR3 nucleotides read TGTGCCATCAGCCGAGGACTAGCGGGAGACGAGCAGTACTTC. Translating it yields CAISRGLAGDEQYF.

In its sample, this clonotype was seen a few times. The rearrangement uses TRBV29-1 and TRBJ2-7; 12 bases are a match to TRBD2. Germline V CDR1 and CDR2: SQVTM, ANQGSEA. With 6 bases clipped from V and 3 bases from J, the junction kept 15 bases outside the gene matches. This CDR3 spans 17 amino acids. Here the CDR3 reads CSVRVASGRAGVYEQYF. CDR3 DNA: TGCAGCGTCAGAGTGGCTAGCGGGAGGGCCGGCGTCTACGAGCAGTACTTC.

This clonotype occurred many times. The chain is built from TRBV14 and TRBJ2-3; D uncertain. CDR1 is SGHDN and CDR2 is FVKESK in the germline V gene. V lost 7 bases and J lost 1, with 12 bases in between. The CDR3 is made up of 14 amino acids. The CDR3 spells CASIDSAGTDTQYF. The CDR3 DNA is TGTGCCAGCATAGACTCCGCGGGCACAGATACGCAGTATTTT.

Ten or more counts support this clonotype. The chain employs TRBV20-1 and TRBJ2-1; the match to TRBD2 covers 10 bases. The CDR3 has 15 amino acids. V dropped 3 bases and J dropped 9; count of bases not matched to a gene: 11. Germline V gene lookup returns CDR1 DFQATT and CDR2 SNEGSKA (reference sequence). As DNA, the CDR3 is TGCAGTGCTAGTAAGGTGGCTAGCGGGAGCACTGAGCAGTTCTTC. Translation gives CSASKVASGSTEQFF.

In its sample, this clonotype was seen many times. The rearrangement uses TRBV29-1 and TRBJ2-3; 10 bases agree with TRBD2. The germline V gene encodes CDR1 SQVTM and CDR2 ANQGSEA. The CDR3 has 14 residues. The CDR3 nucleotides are TGCGGCATGAGGGCTAGCGGGAGCGGGGATACGCAGTATTTT. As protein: CGMRASGSGDTQYF.

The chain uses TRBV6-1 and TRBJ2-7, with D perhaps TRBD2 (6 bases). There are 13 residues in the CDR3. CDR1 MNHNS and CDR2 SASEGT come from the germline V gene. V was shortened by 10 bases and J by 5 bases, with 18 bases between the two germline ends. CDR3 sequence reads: CATRRVFSDEQYF. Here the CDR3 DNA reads TGTGCCACTCGGAGGGTTTTCAGCGACGAGCAGTACTTC.

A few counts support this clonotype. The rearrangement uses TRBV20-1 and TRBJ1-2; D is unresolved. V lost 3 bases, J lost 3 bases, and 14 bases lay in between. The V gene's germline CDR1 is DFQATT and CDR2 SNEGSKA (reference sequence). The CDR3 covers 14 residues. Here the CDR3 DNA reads TGCAGTGCTAGTTCGGGGAATGGGCACTATGGCTACACCTTC. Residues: CSASSGNGHYGYTF.

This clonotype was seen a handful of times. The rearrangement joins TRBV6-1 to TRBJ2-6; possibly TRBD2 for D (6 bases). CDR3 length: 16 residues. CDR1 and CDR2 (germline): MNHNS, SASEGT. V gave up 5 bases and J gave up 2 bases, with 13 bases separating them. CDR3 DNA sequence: TGTGCCAGCAGTACAAACCCGGGGGCTGGGGCCAACGTCCTGACTTTC. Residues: CASSTNPGAGANVLTF.

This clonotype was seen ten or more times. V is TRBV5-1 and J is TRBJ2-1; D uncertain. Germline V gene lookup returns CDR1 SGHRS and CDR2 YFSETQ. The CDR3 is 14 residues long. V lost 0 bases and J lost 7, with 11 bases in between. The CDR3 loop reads CASSLGDPSNEQFF. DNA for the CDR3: TGCGCCAGCAGCTTGGGAGACCCCTCTAATGAGCAGTTCTTC.

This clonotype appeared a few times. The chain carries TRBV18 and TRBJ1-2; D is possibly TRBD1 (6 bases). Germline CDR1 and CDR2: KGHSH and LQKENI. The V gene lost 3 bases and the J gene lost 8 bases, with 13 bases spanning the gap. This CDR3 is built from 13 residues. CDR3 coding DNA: TGTGCCAGCTCACCTCGAGGGGGAGAAGGCTACACCTTC. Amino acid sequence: CASSPRGGEGYTF.

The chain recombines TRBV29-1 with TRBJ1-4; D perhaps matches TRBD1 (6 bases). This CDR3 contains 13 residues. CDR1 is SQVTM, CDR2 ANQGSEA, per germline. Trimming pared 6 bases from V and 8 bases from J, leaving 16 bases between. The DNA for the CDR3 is TGCAGCGTGAAACAGGGAGGGAACGAAAAACTGTTTTTT. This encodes CSVKQGGNEKLFF.